This TCR beta chain stems from a study of blood T cell repertoires in COVID-19 (TCRdb year 2020). For the wider study: Collaborator samples came from the United States, Italy and Spain and covered acute and convalescent phases of COVID-19. Samples came from the ongoing ImmuneRACE study (first 160 participants) plus 1,254 subjects from 6 global collaborators. The prospective study material was composed of cDNA or gDNA derived from T cells, B-cell-depleted T cells, or PBMCs. Where available, HLA class I and class II types were obtained from metadata supplied by the sample provider rather than from assay-based typing. A de-identified subject ID, COVID-19 status, age in years and sex were almost always included in the sample metadata. The repertoires were made available in a free public database intended to serve as a resource for research on the immune response to SARS-CoV-2. Subjects who had been exposed to COVID-19, were actively infected with it, or had recovered from it provided the deeply sampled blood TCRbeta repertoires that made up the dataset.

TCRbeta CDR3 regions were amplified from genomic DNA by means of the immunoSEQ Assay, a bias-controlled multiplex PCR. Processing in the source paper ran as follows. The number of nucleated cells in each sample was estimated from the amplification of reference gene primers within the assay. To quantify the absolute abundance of each unique TCRbeta CDR3 rearrangement, sequence reads were collapsed and filtered. For each sample, productive Simpson clonality was calculated as the square root of Simpson's diversity index over productive rearrangements. TCRdb stores this immuneACCESS table with in-frame sequences only. Part of the clones is absent; in the studies checked, under half of the shortfall reflects unresolved V genes, and no reason is known for the rest. D and trimming come from the DNA, and the V and J calls and clone size come from that table. In all, the sample holds around 120,000 clones, and roughly 88% of those were seen once. Roughly 7.6% of the sample goes to the ten largest clones.

Of note for this clone: The clone's antigen remains unknown. Within one base of it there is no much larger clone, and no base qualities were kept.

Broad study findings and their caveats: The amount of clinical and demographic metadata varied by source and participant and was provided uncurated.

The collaborating institutions used their own protocols to collect whole blood in K2EDTA tubes. For TCRbeta analysis, collaborators shipped samples as frozen whole blood, isolated PBMCs, or DNA extracted from either of those sample types. Sequencing was carried out using peripheral blood. This TCR came from a man over 45 with acute or convalescent COVID-19.

Here is the DNA: TGTGCCAGTAGTATCCTAGACAGCAGCACAGATACGCAGTATTTT. Its translation is CASSILDSSTDTQYF. The rearranged segments are TRBV19 and TRBJ2-3, and TRBD1 may be the D gene, going by 5 matching bases. V and J lose 3 bases and 0 bases, and a span of 10 bases separates them. Per the germline V gene (reference sequence), LNHDA is the CDR1 and SQIVND is the CDR2. Reading from cysteine to phenylalanine, the CDR3 counts 15 amino acids. The DNA shown is the 45-base CDR3, in frame from base 1.